This T cell receptor (beta chain) was recorded in a study of blood T cells in healthy people across ages. Through a sample-barcoded 5' primer and a J-beta primer mix, a second PCR was run for roughly 6 to 12 cycles. TCRdb ran MiXCR on the 5' RACE reads and lists one entry per CDR3 protein. The sample holds approximately 1,000,000 distinct CDR3 sequences; roughly 45% are singletons and the top ten take approximately 17%. The CDR3 length is 16 residues. V trimming: 3 bases; J trimming: 5 bases; junction bases outside the gene matches: 8. Germline V gene sequence: CDR1 SQVTM, CDR2 ANQGSEA. All donors came from Russia, were Caucasian and healthy, and spanned ages roughly 6 to 95.

The sequencing input was blood. This TCR was recovered from a woman between 55 and 75 years old in good health. The chain uses TRBV29-1 and TRBJ2-3; TRBD2 matches at 13 bases. The CDR3, as DNA: TGCAGCGTTGATTTCACTAGCGGGAGGGGAGGAGATACGCAGTATTTT. It is translated as CSVDFTSGRGGDTQYF.